Below, 28 T cell receptor beta chains from the same sample are listed, as sequenced in a study of shared clonotypes between healthy human individuals. Naive CD8 cells, CD45RO-negative and positively selected for CCR7, excluded terminally differentiated effector memory CD45RA+ cells. The table came from immunoSEQ multiplex PCR; TCRdb's copy has only in-frame clones and leaves some out. The data show some 2 million clones, with approximately 94% seen just once and around 1.1% held by the top ten. The sample was naive CD8+ T cells sorted from blood. These TCRs come from a young man in good health.

This clone was picked up a small number of times. The V and J genes are TRBV6-1 and TRBJ1-2; D ambiguous. V lost 2 bases and J lost 6, with 10 bases in between. CDR1 and CDR2 from the germline V gene are MNHNS and SASEGT. The CDR3 covers 13 residues. Here the CDR3 reads CASSENWADGYTF. Here the CDR3 DNA reads TGTGCCAGCAGTGAAAATTGGGCTGATGGCTACACCTTC.

The chain combines TRBV29-1 with TRBJ2-1; no reliable D call. Germline V lookup: CDR1 SQVTM, CDR2 ANQGSEA. The CDR3 runs 12 residues. The V end lost 4 bases, the J end lost 3 bases, and 7 bases lay between the germline ends. The CDR3 DNA follows: TGCAGCGTTGGGGATTACTACAATGAGCAGTTCTTC. Translating gives CSVGDYYNEQFF.

The chain links TRBV11-2 to TRBJ2-5; TRBD1 or TRBD2 may be the D gene (7 bases each). The V gene's germline CDR1 is SGHAT and CDR2 FQNNGV. The CDR3 totals 16 residues. V was trimmed by 3 bases and J by 3 bases, leaving 17 bases between them. The DNA of the CDR3 is TGTGCCAGCAGCTTGTCCGCATCAGGGGGGGAAGAGACCCAGTACTTC. Translated, it gives CASSLSASGGEETQYF.

As to this clone: This specimen includes other DNA sequences encoding the same CDR3. Written as DNA, the CDR3 is TGTGCCAGCAGCTCCGACTCCTACGAGCAGTACTTC. Amino acids: CASSSDSYEQYF. The V gene is TRBV13, the J gene TRBJ2-7; D gene unclear. Germline V lookup: CDR1 PRHDT, CDR2 FYEKMQ (reference sequence). The ends were cut back, 4 bases at V and 0 bases at J, with 4 bases in the middle. This CDR3 has 12 residues.

The chain joins TRBV4-3 to TRBJ1-1; TRBD1 matches 7 bases. Trimming at V came to 0 bases and at J to 3 bases, leaving 10 bases not matched to a gene. Germline CDR1 LGHNA, CDR2 YSLEER. CDR3 size: 17 residues. The CDR3 DNA reads TGCGCCAGCAGCCAAGATCGGCAGGGGGGAGACGACACTGAAGCTTTCTTT. Protein sequence: CASSQDRQGGDDTEAFF.

The chain joins TRBV4-3 to TRBJ2-2; the D call may be TRBD1 or TRBD2 (5 bases each). Germline V lookup: CDR1 LGHNA, CDR2 YSLEER. Trimming left V 0 bases short and J 4 bases short, with 15 bases between. This CDR3 comprises 17 residues. The CDR3 sequence: CASSQEAGTRVTGELFF. CDR3 nucleotide sequence: TGCGCCAGCAGCCAAGAAGCCGGGACGCGTGTCACCGGGGAGCTGTTTTTT.

With regard to this clone: The junction shows a germline mismatch at one end, possibly a read error. The CDR3 nucleotides read TGTGCCAGCAGTTTAGGCCCAAGGTACGAGCAGTACTTC. This codes for CASSLGPRYEQYF. The V gene is TRBV7-9, the J gene TRBJ2-7; no clear D. Germline loops: CDR1 SEHNR, CDR2 FQNEAQ (reference sequence). This CDR3 is built from 13 residues.

V and J are TRBV27 and TRBJ1-2; D may be TRBD1 (5 bases). Germline values: CDR1 MNHEY, CDR2 SMNVEV (reference sequence). The CDR3 is 15 amino acids. V lost 3 bases and J lost 8, with 19 bases in between. This CDR3 reads CASSFLGTDGAGYTF. The CDR3 DNA follows: TGTGCCAGCAGTTTCCTTGGCACAGACGGGGCGGGCTACACCTTC.

The J gene is TRBJ1-1, the V gene TRBV11-2; a possible D gene is TRBD1 (6 bases). CDR3 length equals 13 residues. V lost 7 bases and J 4 bases, leaving 13 bases between the germline ends. Germline loops: CDR1 SGHAT, CDR2 FQNNGV. The CDR3 region has the DNA TGTGCCAGCACCCAAAGAGGGGGCACTGAAGCTTTCTTT. Amino acids: CASTQRGGTEAFF.

The rearrangement links TRBV13 to TRBJ2-2; D is possibly TRBD1 (6 bases). Germline loops: CDR1 PRHDT, CDR2 FYEKMQ (reference sequence). Trimming took off 4 bases at V and 4 bases at J, with 10 bases between the two ends. The CDR3 contains 14 residues. The CDR3 region has the DNA TGTGCCAGCAGCTGGACAGATTCCACCGGGGAGCTGTTTTTT. This translates into CASSWTDSTGELFF. Combining the CDR3 with reference TRBV13 and TRBJ2-2 gives the whole variable domain AAGVIQSPRHLIKEKRETATLKCYPIPRHDTVYWYQQGPGQDPQFLISFYEKMQSDKGSIPDRFSAQQFSDYHSELNMSSLELGDSALYFCASSWTDSTGELFFGEGSRLTVL.

The chain combines TRBV19 with TRBJ1-2, with D unclear. V lost 6 bases, J lost 0 bases, and 17 bases lay in between. CDR3 length: 16 amino acids. Germline assignment: CDR1 LNHDA and CDR2 SQIVND (reference sequence). This CDR3 is CASSLNLGGTNYGYTF. DNA for the CDR3: TGTGCCAGTAGCCTTAATCTGGGAGGAACTAACTATGGCTACACCTTC.

CDR3 loop: CASSLPPRTDTQYF. In nucleotides, the CDR3 is TGTGCCAGCAGCCTCCCCCCCCGCACAGATACGCAGTATTTT. This chain joins TRBV5-4 and TRBJ2-3, with D unclear. Germline V gives CDR1 SGHNT, CDR2 YYREEE (reference sequence). V was cut by 4 bases and J by 1 base, with 10 bases left in between. The CDR3 consists of 14 residues.

The rearrangement links TRBV10-3 to TRBJ1-5; 7 bases align to TRBD1. Unmatched junction bases numbered 6, after V lost 1 base and J lost 0 bases. Germline V CDR1 and CDR2: ENHRY, SYGVKD. The CDR3 extends over 17 amino acids. The CDR3 DNA follows: TGTGCCATCAGTGAGTTTGGACAGGAACATAGCAATCAGCCCCAGCATTTT. It is translated as CAISEFGQEHSNQPQHF.

The sample holds a few counts of this clone. The chain couples TRBV2 to TRBJ2-7, with D perhaps matching TRBD1 (5 bases). The V end was cut by 7 bases, the J end by 4 bases, with 14 bases between. The germline V gene encodes CDR1 SNHLY and CDR2 FYNNEI. The CDR3 is 13 residues long. DNA for the CDR3: TGTGCCAGCACTAGGACACCGGTATACGAGCAGTACTTC. Residues: CASTRTPVYEQYF.

V and J are TRBV19 and TRBJ2-1; D is uncertain. Looked up from germline, CDR1 is LNHDA and CDR2 is SQIVND (reference sequence). V dropped 3 bases and J dropped 0 bases, with 9 bases sitting between them. The CDR3 contains 15 residues. CDR3 residues: CASSIFRSSYNEQFF. The DNA for the CDR3 is TGTGCCAGTAGTATTTTCAGGAGCTCCTACAATGAGCAGTTCTTC.

The chain carries TRBV25-1 and TRBJ2-1; weak D call: TRBD2 (6 bases). V lost 5 bases and J lost 2, with 16 bases in between. Germline V gives CDR1 MGHDK, CDR2 SYGVNS. The CDR3 length is 16 residues. Here the CDR3 reads CASSRPGLEAYNEQFF. CDR3 sequence (DNA): TGTGCCAGCAGTCGACCGGGACTCGAAGCCTACAATGAGCAGTTCTTC.

This rearrangement joins TRBV7-9 to TRBJ1-1; 9 positions match TRBD1. V lost 5 bases and J lost 7; bases outside the gene matches: 8. This CDR3 spans 14 amino acids. Looked up from germline, CDR1 is SEHNR and CDR2 is FQNEAQ (reference sequence). Written as DNA, the CDR3 is TGTGCCAGCAGCGACTGGACAGGGGACGGTGAAGCTTTCTTT. Protein: CASSDWTGDGEAFF. Complete variable domain (other parts from reference TRBV7-9 and TRBJ1-1): DTGVSQNPRHKITKRGQNVTFRCDPISEHNRLYWYRQTLGQGPEFLTYFQNEAQLEKSRLLSDRFSAERPKGSFSTLEIQRTEQGDSAMYLCASSDWTGDGEAFFGQGTRLTVV.

The rearrangement joins TRBV18 to TRBJ2-5; D is ambiguous. This CDR3 has 15 amino acids. Germline V lookup: CDR1 KGHSH, CDR2 LQKENI. V dropped 2 bases and J dropped 2 bases, with 12 bases sitting between them. CDR3 in DNA: TGTGCCAGCTCACCAGTGGAACTGCCGCAAGAGACCCAGTACTTC. It yields the protein CASSPVELPQETQYF.

V gene TRBV4-1 combines with J gene TRBJ1-2; no firm D call. Germline V gene data show CDR1 as MGHRA and CDR2 as YSYEKL. V lost 2 bases and J lost 7, with 14 bases in between. The CDR3 contains 14 residues. The CDR3 DNA follows: TGCGCCAGCAGCCAATTGGGATGGGTGGGTGGCTACACCTTC. The encoded protein is CASSQLGWVGGYTF.

The V and J genes are TRBV13 and TRBJ1-4, with TRBD1 matching 9 bases. This CDR3 has 15 amino acids. V gave up 1 base and J gave up 7 bases; unmatched junction bases: 4. The germline gives CDR1 PRHDT, CDR2 FYEKMQ (reference sequence). This chain's CDR3 is CASSLAGQGSEKLFF. DNA for the CDR3: TGTGCCAGCAGCTTAGCGGGACAGGGAAGTGAAAAACTGTTTTTT.

The J gene is TRBJ2-5, the V gene TRBV10-1; tentatively, D is TRBD2 (6 bases). The CDR3 has 12 residues. The V end lost 6 bases, the J end lost 5 bases, and 10 bases lay between the germline ends. Germline CDR1 WNHNN, CDR2 SYGVQD (reference sequence). CDR3 region: CASRPGGETQYF. DNA for the CDR3: TGCGCCAGCAGGCCCGGGGGTGAGACCCAGTACTTC.

This chain joins TRBV30 and TRBJ2-2; D remains ambiguous. Germline V gene lookup returns CDR1 GTSNPN and CDR2 SVGIG (reference sequence). The CDR3 has 12 amino acids. V gave up 2 bases and J gave up 3 bases, with 4 bases separating them. The CDR3 sequence: CAWSKDTGELFF. DNA of the CDR3: TGTGCCTGGAGTAAAGACACCGGGGAGCTGTTTTTT.

This chain links TRBV27 with TRBJ2-2; D gene unclear. V gave up 4 bases and J gave up 2 bases, with 11 bases separating them. The CDR3 spans 15 residues. The germline V gene has CDR1 MNHEY and CDR2 SMNVEV (reference sequence). The CDR3 DNA reads TGTGCCAGCAGTTCTCAGGAAGAAAACACCGGGGAGCTGTTTTTT. Translation: CASSSQEENTGELFF.

V gene TRBV10-2 combines with J gene TRBJ2-2; maybe TRBD2 (5 bases). Germline lookup yields CDR1 WSHSY and CDR2 SAAADI. The CDR3 covers 11 residues. Trimming shortened V by 11 bases and J by 7 bases, and 11 bases separated the two germline ends. The CDR3 spells CAGESGGELFF. CDR3 DNA sequence: TGCGCCGGAGAAAGCGGCGGGGAGCTGTTTTTT.

The chain links TRBV28 to TRBJ2-7, with D perhaps TRBD1 or TRBD2 (6 bases each). Germline CDR1 and CDR2: MDHEN and SYDVKM. The germline V and J ends were trimmed by 4 bases and 1 base, with 11 bases remaining between them. The CDR3 is 14 amino acids. CDR3 sequence: CASSWRGASYEQYF. The DNA of the CDR3 is TGTGCCAGCAGTTGGAGGGGGGCATCCTACGAGCAGTACTTC.

This clone was counted a few times. The chain has TRBV30 and TRBJ1-1, with 10 bases that match TRBD1. V shed 5 bases, J shed 5 bases, and the junction held 5 bases outside the gene matches. The CDR3 is 13 residues long. The germline V gene has CDR1 GTSNPN and CDR2 SVGIG (reference sequence). CDR3 nucleotides: TGTGCCTGGGACAGGGGGCGATTAACTGAAGCTTTCTTT. Protein sequence: CAWDRGRLTEAFF.

As for this clone: This CDR3 is also generated by other DNA sequences in the sample. This rearrangement joins TRBV6-1 to TRBJ2-3; 12 bases line up with TRBD2. The CDR3 is 15 amino acids. V shed 6 bases and J 1 base; nucleotides not matched to a gene: 2. Germline V gene lookup returns CDR1 MNHNS and CDR2 SASEGT. DNA for the CDR3: TGTGCCAGCAGCCGACTAGCGGGGGGCACAGATACGCAGTATTTT. The encoded protein is CASSRLAGGTDTQYF.

The rearrangement joins TRBV28 to TRBJ2-7; D not certain. The V gene lost 7 bases and the J gene lost 2 bases, with 15 bases spanning the gap. Per germline, CDR1 MDHEN and CDR2 SYDVKM. This CDR3 has 14 amino acids. The CDR3 coding sequence is TGTGCCAGCACCGAACACATTACTACCTACGAGCAGTACTTC. It translates to CASTEHITTYEQYF.